The 16 T cell receptor beta chains below come from one sample, sequenced in a study of OX40 agonist ivuxolimab in advanced cancers. Some clones are missing from TCRdb's copy, which holds only in-frame ones; the method was immunoSEQ multiplex PCR. The sample shows about 92,000 clones, 84% of them seen only once. The sample consisted of CD4+ or CD8+ T cells sorted from blood, taken in a trial of the OX40 agonist ivuxolimab. These receptors all stem from an adult with an advanced solid tumor such as melanoma, head and neck, liver or kidney cancer.

The CDR3 region is CASSLSQVGPGEQYF. CDR3 nucleotides: TGTGCCAGCAGCTTGAGTCAGGTTGGACCCGGCGAGCAGTACTTC. The chain recombines TRBV5-6 with TRBJ2-7; no definite D call. V was pared by 1 base and J by 6 bases, with 17 bases between. Germline CDR1 reads SGHDT; CDR2 reads YYEEEE. This CDR3 has 15 amino acids.

V usage is TRBV6-1 and J usage is TRBJ1-6; 7 bases agree with TRBD1. This CDR3 has 15 amino acids. V was clipped by 5 bases and J by 4 bases; unmatched bases: 5. From germline, CDR1 is MNHNS and CDR2 SASEGT. The CDR3 bases are TGTGCCAGCAGTACCCGGGACAGTTATAATTCACCCCTCCACTTT. Protein: CASSTRDSYNSPLHF.

This sequence joins TRBV10-1 and TRBJ2-1, with 14 bases lining up with TRBD2. The V gene end was trimmed by 2 bases and the J gene end by 8 bases; junction bases not matched to a gene: 8. From germline, CDR1 is WNHNN and CDR2 SYGVQD (reference sequence). This CDR3 is built from 17 residues. CDR3 bases: TGCGCCAGCAGTGAGACTAAGGGACTAGCGGGAGTGGATGAGCAGTTCTTC. Its translation is CASSETKGLAGVDEQFF.

The CDR3: CASSLDSGANVLTF. DNA for the CDR3: TGCGCCAGCAGCTTGGACTCTGGGGCCAACGTCCTGACTTTC. The chain joins TRBV5-1 to TRBJ2-6; D is undetermined. This CDR3 spans 14 amino acids. Trimming removed 0 bases from V and 0 bases from J, with 1 base in between. In germline, CDR1 is SGHRS, CDR2 YFSETQ.

V is TRBV9 and J is TRBJ2-1; D is unresolved. The CDR3 totals 15 residues. V lost 3 bases to trimming and J lost 4 bases, with 14 bases between them. Germline assignment: CDR1 SGDLS and CDR2 YYNGEE. The CDR3 loop is CASSEGVVGYNEQFF. The CDR3 DNA follows: TGTGCCAGCAGCGAAGGAGTGGTGGGGTACAATGAGCAGTTCTTC.

The chain is built from TRBV7-9 and TRBJ2-7; 8 bases map to TRBD1. The V segment lost 0 bases and the J segment 5 bases; nucleotides outside the gene matches: 3. The CDR3 extends over 14 amino acids. Germline assignment: CDR1 SEHNR and CDR2 FQNEAQ (reference sequence). The CDR3: CASSLALDRDEQYF. The CDR3, as DNA: TGTGCCAGCAGCTTAGCCCTGGACAGGGACGAGCAGTACTTC.

The chain is built from TRBV27 and TRBJ2-7, with D perhaps matching TRBD2 (5 bases). From germline, CDR1 is MNHEY and CDR2 SMNVEV (reference sequence). V was cut by 2 bases and J by 2 bases, with 10 bases left in between. This CDR3 has 14 residues. The CDR3 bases are TGTGCCAGCAGTTTAAGAGGGCCGACCTACGAGCAGTACTTC. This translates into CASSLRGPTYEQYF.

The J gene is TRBJ1-1, the V gene TRBV7-6; the D gene is possibly TRBD1 (6 bases). CDR3 length: 13 amino acids. V was clipped by 5 bases and J by 1 base, with 8 bases between them. From germline, CDR1 is SGHVS and CDR2 FNYEAQ. CDR3 sequence reads: CASSRQENTEAFF. The CDR3, as DNA: TGTGCCAGCAGCCGACAGGAGAACACTGAAGCTTTCTTT.

CDR3 DNA sequence: TGCAGCGTTCCCCTAGGCGGGGGGACCGGGGAGCTGTTTTTT. Translation gives CSVPLGGGTGELFF. The gene calls are TRBV29-1 and TRBJ2-2; 8 bases fit TRBD2. Trimming at V came to 5 bases and at J to 5 bases, leaving 7 bases not matched to a gene. Germline V gives CDR1 SQVTM, CDR2 ANQGSEA. The CDR3 is made up of 14 amino acids.

CDR3 in amino acids: CASSPRVGYTF. For the CDR3, the DNA is TGTGCCAGCAGTCCCAGGGTAGGCTACACCTTC. The chain uses TRBV28 and TRBJ1-2; D might be TRBD1 (5 bases). This CDR3 has 11 residues. The germline gives CDR1 MDHEN, CDR2 SYDVKM. Between the trimmed V and J ends, which lost 5 bases and 8 bases, there was a span of 9 bases.

The chain combines TRBV6-6 with TRBJ2-7; TRBD2 might be the D (7 bases). Germline assignment: CDR1 MNHNY and CDR2 SVGAGI (reference sequence). The V and J ends lost 2 bases and 5 bases respectively, with 13 bases between them. This CDR3 has 14 residues. CDR3 bases: TGTGCCAGCAGTTACCCTGGGGGGGCCCACGAGCAGTACTTC. Encoded protein: CASSYPGGAHEQYF.

The chain joins TRBV6-6 to TRBJ2-3; D not certain. V lost 9 bases and J 1 base, leaving 14 bases between the germline ends. Germline values: CDR1 MNHNY, CDR2 SVGAGI (reference sequence). This CDR3 contains 14 residues. CDR3 sequence reads: CASTSMPRTDTQYF. The CDR3 nucleotides read TGTGCCAGTACCTCCATGCCCCGCACAGATACGCAGTATTTT.

The rearrangement joins TRBV4-3 to TRBJ2-1; 8 bases align to TRBD1. V lost 3 bases to trimming and J lost 3 bases; unmatched junction nucleotides: 4. The CDR3 sequence is 15 residues long. CDR1 and CDR2 from the germline V gene are LGHNA and YSLEER. CDR3 protein: CASSQGTGFYNEQFF. CDR3 nucleotides: TGCGCCAGCAGCCAGGGGACAGGTTTCTACAATGAGCAGTTCTTC.

The chain links TRBV11-2 to TRBJ2-1; tentatively, D is TRBD1 or TRBD2 (6 bases each). V was pared by 1 base and J by 5 bases, with 12 bases between. Per germline, CDR1 SGHAT and CDR2 FQNNGV. CDR3 length equals 15 residues. CDR3 DNA sequence: TGTGCCAGCAGCTTAGGGGGGGCCCCCAACAATGAGCAGTTCTTC. Its protein product is CASSLGGAPNNEQFF.

This clone was seen just once. The V call is TRBV5-6, the J call TRBJ1-1, with no clear D. The ends were cut back, 9 bases at V and 0 bases at J, with 15 bases in the middle. The CDR3 runs to 14 residues. Looked up from germline, CDR1 is SGHDT and CDR2 is YYEEEE. In DNA form, the CDR3 reads TGTGCCACCGAGGAGGGCGGACTGAACACTGAAGCTTTCTTT. Protein sequence: CATEEGGLNTEAFF.

The V and J genes are TRBV6-6 and TRBJ1-5, with no clear D. Germline lookup yields CDR1 MNHNY and CDR2 SVGAGI (reference sequence). The CDR3 length is 16 residues. Trimming removed 6 bases from V and 6 bases from J, with 21 bases in between. CDR3 in DNA: TGTGCCAGCAGCGTGGAGGGAAGGGCCCCATTTCAGCCCCAGCATTTT. Its translation: CASSVEGRAPFQPQHF.